A selection of T cell receptor beta chains follows, all from one sample in a study of OX40 agonist ivuxolimab in advanced cancers. TCRdb's copy holds only in-frame clones and misses some; the assay was immunoSEQ multiplex PCR. The repertoire has about 19,000 clones, approximately 71% of them found once; the top ten carry about 12%. Here the sequenced sample was CD4+ or CD8+ T cells sorted from blood, taken in a trial of the OX40 agonist ivuxolimab. Source of these receptors: an adult with an advanced solid tumor such as melanoma, head and neck, liver or kidney cancer. The CDR3 runs from the conserved cysteine through the conserved F or W. Fields, in order: CDR3 protein, CDR3 DNA, CDR3 length, D gene, V gene, clone size, J gene. The D gene is left open where the match is weak. Clone sizes are given selectively: once, few, many, or a class where the clone is expanded.

CASRTPGTGDQPQHF | TGTGCCAGCAGGACCCCGGGGACAGGGGATCAGCCCCAGCATTTT | 15 | TRBD1 | TRBV28 | NA | TRBJ1-5
CASANMGTSSLQETQYF | TGTGCCAGCGCCAATATGGGGACTAGTTCGTTACAAGAGACCCAGTACTTC | 17 | TRBD2 | TRBV28 | medium-sized | TRBJ2-5
CASRTGAEAFF | TGTGCCAGCAGGACAGGGGCAGAAGCTTTCTTT | 11 | TRBD1 | TRBV27 | once | TRBJ1-1
CASSENPEAYEQYF | TGTGCCAGCAGTGAAAATCCAGAAGCCTACGAGCAGTACTTC | 14 | NA | TRBV2 | NA | TRBJ2-7
CASSFVRTYNEQFF | TGTGCCAGCAGCTTCGTCAGAACCTACAATGAGCAGTTCTTC | 14 | NA | TRBV7-9 | NA | TRBJ2-1
CAISGRTGALNYGYTF | TGTGCCATCAGTGGTAGGACAGGGGCCCTTAACTATGGCTACACCTTC | 16 | TRBD1 | TRBV10-3 | many | TRBJ1-2
CASSMAVTGELFF | TGTGCCAGTAGTATGGCAGTGACCGGGGAGCTGTTTTTT | 13 | NA | TRBV19 | NA | TRBJ2-2
CASSQDGGGAGGEQYF | TGTGCCAGCAGCCAAGACGGGGGAGGGGCAGGGGGCGAGCAGTACTTC | 16 | NA | TRBV4-2 | few | TRBJ2-7
CASSDKDPNEQFF | TGTGCCAGCAGTGATAAAGACCCGAATGAGCAGTTCTTC | 13 | NA | TRBV10-3 | NA | TRBJ2-1
CAIQKDRGDEQFF | TGTGCCATCCAGAAGGACAGGGGAGATGAGCAGTTCTTC | 13 | TRBD1 | TRBV10-3 | NA | TRBJ2-1
CASSYNSIQGPQETQYF | TGTGCCAGCAGTTATAACTCGATACAGGGTCCCCAAGAGACCCAGTACTTC | 17 | NA | TRBV28 | NA | TRBJ2-5
CASSLGAGNEQYF | TGTGCCAGCAGCTTAGGGGCAGGGAACGAGCAGTACTTC | 13 | NA | TRBV7-6 | NA | TRBJ2-7
CASSSFDGNTIYF | TGTGCCAGCAGTTCATTTGATGGAAACACCATATATTTT | 13 | NA | TRBV28 | NA | TRBJ1-3
CASSMSQGGDQPQHF | TGTGCCAGTAGTATGTCTCAGGGAGGGGATCAGCCCCAGCATTTT | 15 | NA | TRBV19 | few | TRBJ1-5
CASSNARTSTGELFF | TGTGCCAGCAGCAACGCCCGAACCTCTACCGGGGAGCTGTTTTTT | 15 | NA | TRBV11-2 | NA | TRBJ2-2
CASSPLAASGALGETQYF | TGTGCCAGCAGTCCATTGGCCGCCTCGGGGGCTTTAGGAGAGACCCAGTACTTC | 18 | NA | TRBV28 | many | TRBJ2-5
CASSRTGTHRELFF | TGTGCCAGCAGCCGGACAGGAACCCACCGGGAGCTGTTTTTT | 14 | TRBD1 | TRBV5-6 | NA | TRBJ2-2
CASSERQARETQYF | TGTGCCAGTAGTGAGCGACAGGCGCGAGAGACCCAGTACTTC | 14 | NA | TRBV19 | NA | TRBJ2-5
CASSDTGELAYEQYF | TGTGCCAGCAGCGACACAGGGGAGCTTGCCTACGAGCAGTACTTC | 15 | TRBD1 | TRBV6-1 | NA | TRBJ2-7
CAISEFFVAGTSGYNEQFF | TGTGCCATCAGTGAGTTTTTCGTCGCCGGGACTAGCGGTTACAATGAGCAGTTCTTC | 19 | TRBD2 | TRBV10-3 | NA | TRBJ2-1
CASSPGLAGMGETQYF | TGTGCCAGCAGCCCCGGACTAGCGGGGATGGGGGAGACCCAGTACTTC | 16 | TRBD2 | TRBV7-9 | NA | TRBJ2-5
CATSRGGADTQYF | TGTGCCACCAGCAGAGGGGGGGCCGATACGCAGTATTTT | 13 | NA | TRBV15 | once | TRBJ2-3
CATQGEYGYTF | TGTGCCACCCAAGGGGAGTATGGCTACACCTTC | 11 | NA | TRBV10-3 | NA | TRBJ1-2
CASSYSGVSYEQYF | TGTGCCAGCAGTTACTCCGGCGTATCCTACGAGCAGTACTTC | 14 | NA | TRBV6-5 | NA | TRBJ2-7
CASRISWTGDYNEQFF | TGCGCCAGCAGAATTTCGTGGACAGGGGACTACAATGAGCAGTTCTTC | 16 | TRBD1 | TRBV5-1 | NA | TRBJ2-1
CAISESGTGVIFGANVLTF | TGTGCCATCAGTGAGTCTGGAACAGGGGTAATTTTTGGGGCCAACGTCCTGACTTTC | 19 | TRBD1 | TRBV10-3 | NA | TRBJ2-6
CASSPMTGSYEQYF | TGTGCCAGCAGCCCAATGACAGGGTCCTACGAGCAGTACTTC | 14 | TRBD1 | TRBV5-6 | NA | TRBJ2-7
CASSFLQGRETQYF | TGTGCCAGCAGCTTTCTACAGGGTCGGGAGACCCAGTACTTC | 14 | NA | TRBV7-9 | few | TRBJ2-5
CASRILAGGFEQFF | TGTGCCAGCAGAATACTAGCGGGGGGATTTGAGCAGTTCTTC | 14 | TRBD2 | TRBV28 | once | TRBJ2-1
CASSLVGQPSREKLFF | TGTGCCAGCAGCTTAGTTGGCCAACCCTCGCGGGAAAAACTGTTTTTT | 16 | NA | TRBV7-9 | NA | TRBJ1-4
CASSDSSGARYEQYF | TGTGCCAGCAGTGATTCTAGCGGGGCCCGCTACGAGCAGTACTTC | 15 | TRBD2 | TRBV14 | NA | TRBJ2-7
CASSIYGLSSGNTIYF | TGTGCCAGTAGTATCTACGGACTGAGCTCTGGAAACACCATATATTTT | 16 | NA | TRBV19 | NA | TRBJ1-3
CASRLVWNEQFF | TGTGCCAGCAGGCTAGTTTGGAATGAGCAGTTCTTC | 12 | NA | TRBV6-6 | NA | TRBJ2-1
CSVGGAPHYGYTF | TGCAGCGTTGGTGGGGCGCCGCACTATGGCTACACCTTC | 13 | NA | TRBV29-1 | few | TRBJ1-2
CASSPMTSGSYEQYF | TGTGCCAGCAGCCCCATGACTAGCGGGAGCTACGAGCAGTACTTC | 15 | TRBD2 | TRBV5-6 | NA | TRBJ2-7